The sequence of this TCR beta chain was determined in a study of blood T cell repertoires in COVID-19. As for the study in general: From the United States, Italy and Spain came samples of acute and convalescent COVID-19. In each case, the material was cDNA or gDNA derived from T cells, B-cell-depleted T cells, or PBMCs.

The Seattle patients joined while their infection was active and were tracked longitudinally afterward. In the original workflow: Nucleated cell counts were estimated from reference gene primer amplification. Measured with immunoSEQ multiplex PCR; TCRdb has only the in-frame clones, and not every one. From that table come the V and J calls and clone size; the DNA was used to work out D and trimming. The sample records roughly 230,000 clones, around four fifths being singletons. The CDR3 extends over 16 amino acids. The ends were cut back, 1 base at V and 1 base at J, with 13 bases in the middle. Looked up from germline, CDR1 is LGHNA and CDR2 is YNFKEQ.

The clonotype was recovered from a woman older than 75 with COVID-19, enrolled during active disease. Sequenced sample: peripheral blood. The V gene is TRBV4-2, the J gene TRBJ2-5, with D perhaps matching TRBD2 (5 bases). CDR3 protein: CASSQGRTLSQETQYF. CDR3 DNA sequence: TGTGCCAGCAGCCAAGGAAGGACTCTGAGCCAAGAGACCCAGTACTTC.